The next 30 T cell receptor beta chains were all read from a single sample in a study of blood T cell repertoires in COVID-19. The data were produced by immunoSEQ multiplex PCR, yet TCRdb's version contains in-frame clones alone and is incomplete. The sample carries a few hundred thousand clones, about 85% recorded once. Sequencing was done on a sample of peripheral blood. The origin of the receptors is a human donor with COVID-19, enrolled during active disease. The donor label of this sample is uncertain.

As regards this clone: A read error may account for a junction end that differs from germline. V gene TRBV5-5 combines with J gene TRBJ1-2, with a possible D match to TRBD1 (5 bases). The CDR3 has 14 amino acids. In germline, CDR1 is SGHKS, CDR2 YYEKEE (reference sequence). CDR3 in amino acids: CASSLGGREIVGAF. The DNA of the CDR3 is TGTGCCAGCAGCTTGGGGGGCCGGGAGATCGTCGGAGCCTTC.

V is TRBV7-2 and J is TRBJ2-7; D is possibly TRBD1 (6 bases). CDR1 and CDR2 from the germline V gene are SGHTA and FQGNSA. The V end lost 3 bases, the J end lost 1 base, and 13 bases lay between the germline ends. This CDR3 is 15 amino acids long. CDR3 bases: TGTGCCAGCAGCTTTGACAGGTCTCCATCCTACGAGCAGTACTTC. It codes for CASSFDRSPSYEQYF.

The V and J genes are TRBV19 and TRBJ1-2; D is undetermined. Germline CDR1 and CDR2: LNHDA and SQIVND (reference sequence). Trimming cost V 3 bases and J 2 bases, with 13 bases left between them. The CDR3 loop spans 15 amino acids. The CDR3 coding sequence is TGTGCCAGTAGTATGGAGGCGGGGATCAACTATGGCTACACCTTC. Its protein is CASSMEAGINYGYTF.

This rearrangement joins TRBV28 to TRBJ2-7; 9 bases align to TRBD2. The CDR3 sequence is 14 residues long. Germline loops: CDR1 MDHEN, CDR2 SYDVKM. The V segment lost 1 base and the J segment 6 bases; nucleotides outside the gene matches: 4. The CDR3 is CASSLLAGASEQYF. DNA for the CDR3: TGTGCCAGCAGTTTATTAGCGGGAGCGTCCGAGCAGTACTTC. The whole variable domain, remainder taken from reference TRBV28 and TRBJ2-7, is DVKVTQSSRYLVKRTGEKVFLECVQDMDHENMFWYRQDPGLGLRLIYFSYDVKMKEKGDIPEGYSVSREKKERFSLILESASTNQTSMYLCASSLLAGASEQYFGPGTRLTVT.

The rearrangement links TRBV19 to TRBJ2-1; a possible D gene is TRBD1 (5 bases). CDR1 is LNHDA, CDR2 SQIVND, per germline (reference sequence). Trimming stripped 4 bases from V and 0 bases from J, with 13 bases between. This CDR3 spans 16 amino acids. CDR3 in amino acids: CASSRGRVLSYNEQFF. The CDR3 region has the DNA TGTGCCAGTAGTAGGGGCAGGGTACTCTCCTACAATGAGCAGTTCTTC.

This chain uses TRBV27 with TRBJ2-7; D perhaps matches TRBD1 (6 bases). Germline V gene sequence: CDR1 MNHEY, CDR2 SMNVEV (reference sequence). This CDR3 spans 14 amino acids. Trimming cost V 7 bases and J 12 bases, with 25 bases left between them. The CDR3 region has the DNA TGTGCCAGCACCCTCACGGGCCCGCAGGGGATGAGGTACTTC. It yields the protein CASTLTGPQGMRYF.

This clone appeared a few times. The V gene is TRBV19, the J gene TRBJ2-1; 7 nucleotides agree with TRBD2. CDR1 is LNHDA and CDR2 is SQIVND in the germline V gene (reference sequence). The CDR3 length is 15 residues. J gave up 3 bases and V 5 bases, and 7 bases lay outside the gene matches. The DNA of the CDR3 is TGTGCCAGTAGTCCCCGATGGGAGGGCTACAATGAGCAGTTCTTC. This gives the protein CASSPRWEGYNEQFF.

This clone was observed a single time. The chain joins TRBV29-1 to TRBJ1-1; no firm D call. V dropped 3 bases and J dropped 0 bases, with 8 bases sitting between them. The CDR3 has 13 residues. The germline CDR1 and CDR2 sequences are SQVTM and ANQGSEA. The CDR3 DNA reads TGCAGCGTTGAGGAGCTTATGAACACTGAAGCTTTCTTT. It yields the protein CSVEELMNTEAFF.

The J gene is TRBJ1-3, the V gene TRBV6-6; 7 bases fit TRBD1. Germline assignment: CDR1 MNHNY and CDR2 SVGAGI (reference sequence). This CDR3 is built from 16 residues. J gave up 0 bases and V 5 bases, and 7 bases lay outside the gene matches. The CDR3 nucleotides read TGTGCCAGCAGTCGGACAGGCGGAGGCTCTGGAAACACCATATATTTT. It encodes CASSRTGGGSGNTIYF.

The V gene is TRBV7-3, the J gene TRBJ2-5; 8 bases are a match to TRBD1. Per the germline V gene, CDR1 is SGHTA and CDR2 is FQGTGA. This CDR3 spans 15 amino acids. The V segment lost 4 bases and the J segment 5 bases; nucleotides outside the gene matches: 9. CDR3 nucleotides: TGTGCCAGCAGCTCGACAGGGGCCCGAGAGGAGACCCAGTACTTC. It specifies CASSSTGAREETQYF.

The chain links TRBV15 to TRBJ1-5; D might be TRBD1 (6 bases). The ends were cut back, 6 bases at V and 5 bases at J, with 17 bases in the middle. The CDR3 has 15 amino acids. In germline, CDR1 is LNHNV, CDR2 YYDKDF (reference sequence). The CDR3 sequence is CATSTTGPRHQPQHF. CDR3 nucleotide sequence: TGTGCCACCAGTACGACAGGCCCAAGACATCAGCCCCAGCATTTT.

CDR3 residues: CASTRDRYSNQPQHF. The CDR3 bases are TGTGCCAGCACGCGGGACAGATATAGCAATCAGCCCCAGCATTTT. The chain joins TRBV6-5 to TRBJ1-5; 7 bases match TRBD1. The CDR3 spans 15 residues. V was clipped by 7 bases and J by 0 bases; unmatched bases: 6. Germline-derived CDR1 and CDR2 are MNHEY and SVGAGI.

J is TRBJ1-5 and V is TRBV7-2; D perhaps matches TRBD1 (5 bases). The CDR3 spans 15 residues. Deletions cut 1 base from V and 1 base from J, with 8 bases between. Germline CDR1 reads SGHTA; CDR2 reads FQGNSA. Here the CDR3 reads CASSLGRQSNQPQHF. DNA for the CDR3: TGTGCCAGCAGCTTAGGTCGACAGAGCAATCAGCCCCAGCATTTT.

This chain links TRBV14 with TRBJ1-1; D remains unclear. Trimming pared 4 bases from V and 2 bases from J, leaving 17 bases between. The CDR3 is 16 residues long. Germline V gene lookup returns CDR1 SGHDN and CDR2 FVKESK. In DNA form, the CDR3 reads TGTGCCAGCAGCCTTAACCGGGCCGGGAGAAACACTGAAGCTTTCTTT. It yields the protein CASSLNRAGRNTEAFF.

The chain is built from TRBV4-2 and TRBJ2-2, with D possibly matching TRBD2 (6 bases). Per the germline V gene, CDR1 is LGHNA and CDR2 is YNFKEQ. The CDR3 has 18 amino acids. Trimming stripped 0 bases from V and 1 base from J, with 15 bases between. In DNA, the CDR3 is TGTGCCAGCAGCCAAGAGCGAGGTAGCGGTAGGAACACCGGGGAGCTGTTTTTT. Its translation is CASSQERGSGRNTGELFF.

The CDR3 nucleotides are TGTGCCAGCAGCTTAGCACCGACAGGGGCAACAGATACGCAGTATTTT. Its translation is CASSLAPTGATDTQYF. The chain uses TRBV7-2 and TRBJ2-3; 8 bases align to TRBD1. Trimming took 0 bases from V and 3 from J; bases not matched to a gene: 5. Germline loops: CDR1 SGHTA, CDR2 FQGNSA. The CDR3 runs to 16 residues.

The rearrangement joins TRBV6-6 to TRBJ2-3, with TRBD2 matching over 7 bases. Germline V gives CDR1 MNHNY, CDR2 SVGAGI (reference sequence). After removal of 7 bases from V and 2 bases from J, the junction contained 6 bases not matched to a gene. This CDR3 comprises 14 residues. The CDR3 DNA is TGTGCCAGCATTCGCGGGAGTCCCACAGATACGCAGTATTTT. This sequence encodes CASIRGSPTDTQYF.

V is TRBV28 and J is TRBJ1-2; D unresolved. The CDR3 has 12 amino acids. V lost 6 bases and J 7 bases, leaving 12 bases between the germline ends. Germline V lookup: CDR1 MDHEN, CDR2 SYDVKM. The CDR3 region has the DNA TGTGCCAGCAGCCTACCGTTTGGTGGCTACACCTTC. Translating gives CASSLPFGGYTF.

In regard to this clone: Germline and junction disagree at one end, which may indicate a read error. The genes are TRBV7-2 and TRBJ2-5; D remains unclear. This CDR3 has 12 amino acids. CDR1 is SGHTA, CDR2 FQGNSA, per germline. CDR3 sequence: CASSLLQSPSDF. The CDR3 DNA reads as TGTGCCAGCAGCTTATTACAATCGCCCTCCGACTTC.

The rearrangement joins TRBV2 to TRBJ2-5; 8 positions match TRBD1. Losses at the gene ends were 7 bases for V and 3 bases for J; bases not matched to a gene: 7. Germline CDR1 reads SNHLY; CDR2 reads FYNNEI. CDR3 length equals 14 residues. The CDR3 DNA is TGTGCCAGCACCTCAGACAGGGGTGAAGAGACCCAGTACTTC. Protein: CASTSDRGEETQYF.

The chain is built from TRBV7-2 and TRBJ1-2, with 9 positions matching TRBD1. Germline CDR1 and CDR2: SGHTA and FQGNSA. The J segment lost 1 base and the V segment lost 6 bases, leaving 6 bases of the junction unmatched. There are 15 residues in the CDR3. This chain's CDR3 is CASRRTGGHNYGYTF. As DNA, the CDR3 is TGTGCCAGCAGGCGTACAGGGGGCCATAACTATGGCTACACCTTC. Full variable domain (rest looked up from reference TRBV7-2 and TRBJ1-2): GAGVSQSPSNKVTEKGKDVELRCDPISGHTALYWYRQSLGQGLEFLIYFQGNSAPDKSGLPSDRFSAERTGGSVSTLTIQRTQQEDSAVYLCASRRTGGHNYGYTFGSGTRLTVV.

The gene calls are TRBV11-2 and TRBJ1-2; D ambiguous. The CDR3 length is 14 residues. The V end was cut by 3 bases, the J end by 4 bases, with 12 bases between. Germline CDR1 is SGHAT and CDR2 is FQNNGV. Here the CDR3 reads CASSFSAGSYGYTF. The DNA for the CDR3 is TGTGCCAGCAGCTTCTCCGCCGGGTCCTATGGCTACACCTTC.

The rearrangement uses TRBV28 and TRBJ1-4; D call uncertain. The V gene's germline CDR1 is MDHEN and CDR2 SYDVKM. The CDR3 consists of 16 residues. V was pared by 5 bases and J by 8 bases, with 21 bases between. The CDR3 region has the DNA TGTGCCAGCAGTCACCCCCCGGGAGGCTCCCGGGAAAAACTGTTTTTT. It specifies CASSHPPGGSREKLFF.

The chain combines TRBV7-9 with TRBJ2-7, with 7 bases lining up with TRBD1. Trimming at V came to 0 bases and at J to 3 bases, leaving 5 bases not matched to a gene. CDR3 size: 15 residues. In germline, CDR1 is SEHNR, CDR2 FQNEAQ (reference sequence). This chain's CDR3 is CASSLAGQGVYEQYF. As DNA, the CDR3 is TGTGCCAGCAGCTTAGCTGGGCAGGGGGTCTACGAGCAGTACTTC. The variable domain in full, with the rest retrieved from reference TRBV7-9 and TRBJ2-7, is DTGVSQNPRHKITKRGQNVTFRCDPISEHNRLYWYRQTLGQGPEFLTYFQNEAQLEKSRLLSDRFSAERPKGSFSTLEIQRTEQGDSAMYLCASSLAGQGVYEQYFGPGTRLTVT.

This clone was seen a single time. This chain links TRBV19 with TRBJ1-1; D unresolved. The CDR3 runs to 9 residues. Germline V lookup: CDR1 LNHDA, CDR2 SQIVND (reference sequence). In nucleotides, the CDR3 is TGTGGGGCGGGCAGGGAAGCTTTCTTT. Amino acid sequence: CGAGREAFF.

V usage is TRBV5-6 and J usage is TRBJ1-1; 7 bases map to TRBD1. This CDR3 contains 14 residues. Germline CDR1 and CDR2: SGHDT and YYEEEE. J lost 1 base, V lost 5 bases, and 5 bases had no gene match. The CDR3 DNA is TGTGCCAGCAGAAGGACAGGCCGGAACACTGAAGCTTTCTTT. Translation gives CASRRTGRNTEAFF.

The chain recombines TRBV5-1 with TRBJ2-1; no reliable D call. Trimming pared 4 bases from V and 8 bases from J, leaving 19 bases between. The CDR3 sequence is 15 residues long. Germline V gene data show CDR1 as SGHRS and CDR2 as YFSETQ. This CDR3 reads CASSPESRHLDEQFF. CDR3 sequence (DNA): TGCGCCAGCAGCCCGGAGAGTAGGCACCTCGATGAGCAGTTCTTC.

There are a few counts of this clone. The chain joins TRBV29-1 to TRBJ2-1, with D perhaps matching TRBD2 (5 bases). There are 14 residues in the CDR3. Trimming removed 8 bases at V and 0 bases at J, with 14 bases between. Germline CDR1 is SQVTM and CDR2 is ANQGSEA. The CDR3 sequence: CSFFGGSSYNEQFF. CDR3 bases: TGCAGCTTTTTTGGAGGCAGCTCCTACAATGAGCAGTTCTTC.

The chain combines TRBV11-2 with TRBJ2-7, with D possibly being TRBD2 (5 bases). This CDR3 is 15 amino acids long. V gave up 5 bases and J gave up 5 bases, with 19 bases separating them. CDR1 SGHAT and CDR2 FQNNGV come from the germline V gene. CDR3 nucleotide sequence: TGTGCCAGCAGCCTACTAGGTAGGTCCCGAGACGAGCAGTACTTC. Amino acid sequence: CASSLLGRSRDEQYF.

This chain connects TRBV3-1 (or the pseudogene TRBV3-2) to TRBJ2-6; TRBD2 matches 8 bases. Germline V lookup: CDR1 LGHDT, CDR2 YNNKEL (reference sequence). Losses at the gene ends were 1 base for V and 2 bases for J; bases not matched to a gene: 4. The CDR3 is 17 amino acids. The CDR3 loop is CASSQGLAGAGANVLTF. For the CDR3, the DNA is TGTGCCAGCAGCCAAGGCCTAGCGGGTGCTGGGGCCAACGTCCTGACTTTC.